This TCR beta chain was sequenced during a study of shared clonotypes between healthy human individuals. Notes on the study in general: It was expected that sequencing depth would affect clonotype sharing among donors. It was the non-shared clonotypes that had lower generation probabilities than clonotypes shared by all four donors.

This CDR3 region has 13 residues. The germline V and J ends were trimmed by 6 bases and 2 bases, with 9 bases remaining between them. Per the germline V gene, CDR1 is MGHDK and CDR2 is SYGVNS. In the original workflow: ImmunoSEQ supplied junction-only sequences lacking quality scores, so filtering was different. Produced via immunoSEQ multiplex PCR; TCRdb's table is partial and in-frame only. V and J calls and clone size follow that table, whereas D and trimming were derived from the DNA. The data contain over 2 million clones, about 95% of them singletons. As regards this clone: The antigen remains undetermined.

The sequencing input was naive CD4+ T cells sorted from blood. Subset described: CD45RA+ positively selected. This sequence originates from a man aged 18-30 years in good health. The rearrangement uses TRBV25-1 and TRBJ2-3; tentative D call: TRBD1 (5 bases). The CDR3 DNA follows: TGTGCCAGCAGCAGGGATTTCACAGATACGCAGTATTTT. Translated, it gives CASSRDFTDTQYF.